Shown below are 26 T cell receptor beta chains from a single sample sequenced in a study of cytomegalovirus exposure and HLA in healthy donors. The PCR employed 60 Vbeta primers together with 13 Jbeta primers. Sequenced by immunoSEQ multiplex PCR; TCRdb stores in-frame clones only, minus some. The sample consists of about 200,000 clones, 87% of them appearing once. The sample was PBMCs. The receptors come from a man aged 25-45 years in good health and CMV-seronegative.

The chain links TRBV15 to TRBJ1-6; the D gene is possibly TRBD1 (6 bases). V was pared by 1 base and J by 10 bases, with 8 bases between. Per the germline V gene, CDR1 is LNHNV and CDR2 is YYDKDF (reference sequence). CDR3 size: 13 residues. In DNA, the CDR3 is TGTGCCACCAGCAGAGTTGGGGGCTCACCCCTCCACTTT. It codes for CATSRVGGSPLHF.

This clone was counted a few times. The chain employs TRBV7-6 and TRBJ2-7, with a tentative D call TRBD1 (6 bases). The CDR3 contains 13 residues. V lost 3 bases to trimming and J lost 6 bases, with 12 bases between them. From germline, CDR1 is SGHVS and CDR2 FNYEAQ. CDR3 region: CASSFRGPGEQYF. CDR3 DNA sequence: TGTGCCAGCAGCTTCAGGGGCCCCGGCGAGCAGTACTTC. The full variable domain, rest sourced from reference TRBV7-6 and TRBJ2-7, is GAGVSQSPRYKVTKRGQDVALRCDPISGHVSLYWYRQALGQGPEFLTYFNYEAQQDKSGLPNDRFSAERPEGSISTLTIQRTEQRDSAMYRCASSFRGPGEQYFGPGTRLTVT.

V gene TRBV10-3 combines with J gene TRBJ2-3; a weak D match, TRBD2 (5 bases). Trimming stripped 4 bases from V and 2 bases from J, with 10 bases between. Germline V gene data show CDR1 as ENHRY and CDR2 as SYGVKD. The CDR3 consists of 14 residues. The CDR3 bases are TGTGCCATCAGTGGAGGGTCCACCACAGATACGCAGTATTTT. Translated, it gives CAISGGSTTDTQYF.

The rearrangement joins TRBV27 to TRBJ2-2, with 11 nucleotides matching TRBD2. The CDR3 is made up of 14 amino acids. CDR1 and CDR2 (germline): MNHEY, SMNVEV (reference sequence). V lost 7 bases to trimming and J lost 6 bases; unmatched junction nucleotides: 4. For the CDR3, the DNA is TGTGCCAGCAAACTACTAGCGGGAGCCGGGGAGCTGTTTTTT. Protein: CASKLLAGAGELFF.

The chain carries TRBV27 and TRBJ1-2; TRBD1 aligns across 7 bases. The V segment lost 6 bases and the J segment 8 bases; nucleotides outside the gene matches: 9. CDR1 and CDR2 from the germline V gene are MNHEY and SMNVEV (reference sequence). This CDR3 contains 13 residues. CDR3 nucleotides: TGTGCCAGCAGCGCGACAGGGAGTGTCGGCTACACCTTC. Its protein is CASSATGSVGYTF.

This rearrangement joins TRBV11-2 to TRBJ2-3, with a weak D call TRBD2 (6 bases). V was pared by 2 bases and J by 2 bases, with 11 bases between. Germline-derived CDR1 and CDR2 are SGHAT and FQNNGV. CDR3 size: 15 residues. The CDR3 reads CASSLIQRATDTQYF. The CDR3 region has the DNA TGTGCCAGCAGCTTAATTCAGCGGGCCACAGATACGCAGTATTTT.

The chain employs TRBV4-1 and TRBJ1-2, with a tentative D call TRBD1 (5 bases). V lost 4 bases to trimming and J lost 2 bases, with 14 bases between them. Per germline, CDR1 MGHRA and CDR2 YSYEKL. The CDR3 covers 15 residues. The CDR3 sequence is CASSLYVQENYGYTF. CDR3 nucleotides: TGCGCCAGCAGCCTCTATGTACAGGAGAACTATGGCTACACCTTC.

V gene TRBV9 combines with J gene TRBJ2-7; a weak D match, TRBD1 (6 bases). Germline V gives CDR1 SGDLS, CDR2 YYNGEE. The CDR3 runs to 14 residues. Trimming cost V 3 bases and J 6 bases, with 16 bases left between them. The CDR3 coding sequence is TGTGCCAGCAGCGCCGGGAACTCAGGGGTCGAGCAGTACTTC. Protein sequence: CASSAGNSGVEQYF.

V is TRBV7-2 and J is TRBJ1-4; 9 bases fit TRBD1. The V and J ends lost 5 bases and 6 bases, in that order; junction bases with no gene match: 7. Germline V CDR1 and CDR2: SGHTA, FQGNSA. The CDR3 is made up of 15 amino acids. The CDR3 is CASSPTTGGDEKLFF. DNA of the CDR3: TGTGCCAGCAGCCCTACGACAGGGGGGGATGAAAAACTGTTTTTT.

The chain is built from TRBV9 and TRBJ1-2; D is unresolved. This CDR3 region has 14 residues. Trimming shortened V by 3 bases and J by 2 bases, and 11 bases separated the two germline ends. CDR1 SGDLS and CDR2 YYNGEE come from the germline V gene. The CDR3 loop is CASSALAGNYGYTF. The DNA of the CDR3 is TGTGCCAGCAGCGCCCTTGCGGGGAACTATGGCTACACCTTC.

This chain connects TRBV7-2 to TRBJ2-1; 11 nucleotides match TRBD2. J gave up 6 bases and V 3 bases, and 4 bases lay outside the gene matches. Germline CDR1 reads SGHTA; CDR2 reads FQGNSA. The CDR3 runs to 15 residues. The CDR3 loop is CASSFGTSGVNEQFF. The CDR3 bases are TGTGCCAGCAGCTTTGGGACTAGCGGTGTCAATGAGCAGTTCTTC.

V usage is TRBV5-1 and J usage is TRBJ2-1; possibly TRBD1 for D (6 bases). Germline assignment: CDR1 SGHRS and CDR2 YFSETQ. The V and J ends lost 0 bases and 9 bases respectively, with 16 bases between them. CDR3 length: 15 residues. Here the CDR3 reads CASSLGTAFGGEQFF. CDR3 bases: TGCGCCAGCAGCTTGGGGACAGCATTCGGAGGTGAGCAGTTCTTC.

A single count supports this clone. CDR3 sequence: CASSIDSSGLYEQYF. The CDR3 DNA reads TGTGCCAGTAGTATAGATAGTAGCGGGCTATACGAGCAGTACTTC. The chain uses TRBV19 and TRBJ2-7, with 7 positions matching TRBD2. Germline CDR1 reads LNHDA; CDR2 reads SQIVND (reference sequence). V was pared by 0 bases and J by 4 bases, with 6 bases of the junction left unmatched. The CDR3 is 15 amino acids.

The V and J genes are TRBV4-2 and TRBJ1-5; weak D call: TRBD1 (6 bases). Trimming removed 0 bases from V and 4 bases from J, with 10 bases in between. The germline gives CDR1 LGHNA, CDR2 YNFKEQ. The CDR3 is 15 amino acids. CDR3: CASSQEQGGNQPQHF. As DNA, the CDR3 is TGTGCCAGCAGCCAAGAACAGGGAGGGAATCAGCCCCAGCATTTT.

This rearrangement joins TRBV28 to TRBJ1-3; TRBD1 matches 7 bases. V lost 4 bases and J lost 5; bases outside the gene matches: 5. From germline, CDR1 is MDHEN and CDR2 SYDVKM. The CDR3 extends over 14 amino acids. The CDR3 DNA reads TGTGCCAGCAGTTCGCAGGGGGTAAGAAACACCATATATTTT. Its protein product is CASSSQGVRNTIYF.

This clone was observed a single time. The chain is built from TRBV18 and TRBJ2-3, with D possibly matching TRBD1 (7 bases). The CDR3 covers 14 residues. Germline CDR1 reads KGHSH; CDR2 reads LQKENI. Trimming stripped 3 bases from V and 4 bases from J, with 11 bases between. The CDR3 sequence: CASSPGGGPDTQYF. The CDR3 region has the DNA TGTGCCAGCTCACCTGGAGGGGGCCCAGATACGCAGTATTTT.

The rearrangement links TRBV28 to TRBJ2-1, with TRBD2 matching 9 bases. V shed 5 bases and J 4 bases; nucleotides not matched to a gene: 12. CDR3 length equals 17 residues. CDR1 and CDR2 from the germline V gene are MDHEN and SYDVKM. CDR3 sequence reads: CASSPRGLAQSYNEQFF. In nucleotides, the CDR3 is TGTGCCAGCAGTCCTCGCGGACTAGCGCAATCATACAATGAGCAGTTCTTC.

The CDR3 DNA sequence: TGTGCCAGCAGCCTTTACAGGAGAAACACTGAAGCTTTCTTT. This encodes CASSLYRRNTEAFF. The V call is TRBV7-2, the J call TRBJ1-1; possibly TRBD1 for D (5 bases). The CDR3 sequence is 14 residues long. Germline-derived CDR1 and CDR2 are SGHTA and FQGNSA. The V gene lost 5 bases and the J gene lost 2 bases, with 12 bases spanning the gap.

The chain has TRBV4-1 and TRBJ1-3, with a possible D match to TRBD1 (5 bases). CDR1 is MGHRA, CDR2 YSYEKL, per germline. This CDR3 spans 14 amino acids. Trimming shortened V by 1 base and J by 5 bases, and 9 bases separated the two germline ends. The CDR3, as DNA: TGCGCCAGCAGCCAAGCGGGGGTTCGAAACACCATATATTTT. This codes for CASSQAGVRNTIYF.

The chain employs TRBV18 and TRBJ2-2; 7 bases agree with TRBD2. J lost 1 base, V lost 6 bases, and 8 bases had no gene match. Germline assignment: CDR1 KGHSH and CDR2 LQKENI. The CDR3 totals 16 residues. CDR3 protein: CASSPTSGVNTGELFF. CDR3 bases: TGTGCCAGCTCCCCTACCAGCGGGGTGAACACCGGGGAGCTGTTTTTT.

The CDR3: CAWMGQGLEAFF. The CDR3 DNA follows: TGTGCCTGGATGGGACAGGGGCTTGAAGCTTTCTTT. The chain carries TRBV30 and TRBJ1-1, with TRBD1 matching over 10 bases. V shed 4 bases, J shed 7 bases, and the junction held 3 bases outside the gene matches. Per germline, CDR1 GTSNPN and CDR2 SVGIG (reference sequence). CDR3 length equals 12 residues.

This clone was seen only once. The V and J genes are TRBV7-8 and TRBJ2-1, with D uncertain. This CDR3 spans 14 amino acids. V lost 5 bases and J lost 4, with 12 bases in between. CDR1 SGHVS and CDR2 FQNEAQ come from the germline V gene. For the CDR3, the DNA is TGTGCCAGCAGCCTCGAGTCCTCGTACAATGAGCAGTTCTTC. Protein product: CASSLESSYNEQFF.

This clone was found once. The chain employs TRBV27 and TRBJ2-3; D gene ambiguous. Trimming removed 5 bases at V and 2 bases at J, with 8 bases between. The length of the CDR3 is 13 residues. Looked up from germline, CDR1 is MNHEY and CDR2 is SMNVEV (reference sequence). The DNA of the CDR3 is TGTGCCAGCAGTGCCCTCTACACAGATACGCAGTATTTT. Amino acid sequence: CASSALYTDTQYF.

By proportion, this clone is medium-sized (0.01 to 0.1%). The chain uses TRBV28 and TRBJ2-3; weak D call: TRBD1 (5 bases). The length of the CDR3 is 15 residues. CDR1 and CDR2 from the germline V gene are MDHEN and SYDVKM. The V and J ends lost 2 bases and 5 bases respectively, with 14 bases between them. In DNA, the CDR3 is TGTGCCAGCAGTTTAACAGCGACAGAAGGAGATACGCAGTATTTT. Its protein is CASSLTATEGDTQYF. The variable domain in full, completed from reference TRBV28 and TRBJ2-3, reads DVKVTQSSRYLVKRTGEKVFLECVQDMDHENMFWYRQDPGLGLRLIYFSYDVKMKEKGDIPEGYSVSREKKERFSLILESASTNQTSMYLCASSLTATEGDTQYFGPGTRLTVL.

The chain carries TRBV4-3 and TRBJ1-1; no definite D call. This CDR3 spans 15 amino acids. Germline-derived CDR1 and CDR2 are LGHNA and YSLEER. V lost 3 bases to trimming and J lost 1 base, with 12 bases between them. The DNA of the CDR3 is TGCGCCAGCAGCCAGTTCATGTTCGGGAACACTGAAGCTTTCTTT. Translation gives CASSQFMFGNTEAFF.

The gene calls are TRBV6-1 and TRBJ1-4; no clear D gene. Trimming cost V 6 bases and J 1 base, with 9 bases left between them. The CDR3 spans 14 residues. Per germline, CDR1 MNHNS and CDR2 SASEGT. The CDR3 loop reads CASSRQVTNEKLFF. Here the CDR3 DNA reads TGTGCCAGCAGCCGACAAGTAACTAATGAAAAACTGTTTTTT.